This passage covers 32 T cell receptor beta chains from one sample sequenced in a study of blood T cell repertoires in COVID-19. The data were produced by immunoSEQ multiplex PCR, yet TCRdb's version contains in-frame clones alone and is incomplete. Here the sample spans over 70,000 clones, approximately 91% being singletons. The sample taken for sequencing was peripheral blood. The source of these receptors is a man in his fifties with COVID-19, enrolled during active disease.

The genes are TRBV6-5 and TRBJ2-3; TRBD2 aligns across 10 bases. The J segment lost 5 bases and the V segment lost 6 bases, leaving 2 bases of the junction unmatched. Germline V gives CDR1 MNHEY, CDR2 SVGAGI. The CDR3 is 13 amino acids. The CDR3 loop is CASSEREGDTQYF. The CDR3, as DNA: TGTGCCAGCAGCGAGCGGGAGGGAGATACGCAGTATTTT.

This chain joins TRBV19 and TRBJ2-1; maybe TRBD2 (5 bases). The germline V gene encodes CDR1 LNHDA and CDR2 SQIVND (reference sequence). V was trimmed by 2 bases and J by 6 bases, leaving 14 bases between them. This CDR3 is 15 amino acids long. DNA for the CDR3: TGTGCCAGTAGTATATCGAGCGGAGCTCCCAATGAGCAGTTCTTC. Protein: CASSISSGAPNEQFF. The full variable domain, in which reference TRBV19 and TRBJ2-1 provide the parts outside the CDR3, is DGGITQSPKYLFRKEGQNVTLSCEQNLNHDAMYWYRQDPGQGLRLIYYSQIVNDFQKGDIAEGYSVSREKKESFPLTVTSAQKNPTAFYLCASSISSGAPNEQFFGPGTRLTVL.

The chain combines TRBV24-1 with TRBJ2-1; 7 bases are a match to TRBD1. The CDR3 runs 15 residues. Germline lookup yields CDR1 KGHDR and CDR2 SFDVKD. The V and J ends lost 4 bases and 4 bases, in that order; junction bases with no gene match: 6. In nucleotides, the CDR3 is TGTGCCACCAGTGACCGACAGGGTCGGTACAATGAGCAGTTCTTC. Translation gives CATSDRQGRYNEQFF.

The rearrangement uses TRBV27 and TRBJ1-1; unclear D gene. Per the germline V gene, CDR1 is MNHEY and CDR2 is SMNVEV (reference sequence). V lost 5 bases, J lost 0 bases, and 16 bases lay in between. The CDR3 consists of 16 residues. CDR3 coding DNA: TGTGCCAGCAGTCCTTTACGGTCGCGCATGAACACTGAAGCTTTCTTT. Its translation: CASSPLRSRMNTEAFF.

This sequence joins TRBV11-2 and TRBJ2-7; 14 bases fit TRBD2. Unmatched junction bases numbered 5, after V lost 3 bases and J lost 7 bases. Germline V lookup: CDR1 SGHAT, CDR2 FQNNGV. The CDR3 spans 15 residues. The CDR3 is CASSLGLAGVGEQYF. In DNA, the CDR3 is TGTGCCAGCAGCTTGGGACTAGCGGGAGTGGGGGAGCAGTACTTC.

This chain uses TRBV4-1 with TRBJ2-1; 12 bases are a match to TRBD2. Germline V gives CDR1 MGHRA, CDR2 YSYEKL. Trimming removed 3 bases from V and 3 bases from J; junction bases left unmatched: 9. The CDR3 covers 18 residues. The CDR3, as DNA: TGCGCCAGCAGCCATGACAGACTAGCGGGAGCTAACTACAATGAGCAGTTCTTC. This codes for CASSHDRLAGANYNEQFF.

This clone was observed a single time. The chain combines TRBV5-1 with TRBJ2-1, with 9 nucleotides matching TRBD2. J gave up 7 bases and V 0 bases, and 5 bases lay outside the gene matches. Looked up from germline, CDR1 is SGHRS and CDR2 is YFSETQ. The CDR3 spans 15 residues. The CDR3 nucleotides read TGCGCCAGCAGCTTGGGGCGGGAGGGCCTTAATGAGCAGTTCTTC. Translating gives CASSLGREGLNEQFF.

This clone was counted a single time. The DNA for the CDR3 is TGTGCCACCAGCAGAGATCTCGGGGCAACTAATGAAAAACTGTTTTTT. This codes for CATSRDLGATNEKLFF. The chain employs TRBV15 and TRBJ1-4; D remains ambiguous. V was trimmed by 0 bases and J by 0 bases, leaving 8 bases between them. Per the germline V gene, CDR1 is LNHNV and CDR2 is YYDKDF (reference sequence). This CDR3 contains 16 residues.

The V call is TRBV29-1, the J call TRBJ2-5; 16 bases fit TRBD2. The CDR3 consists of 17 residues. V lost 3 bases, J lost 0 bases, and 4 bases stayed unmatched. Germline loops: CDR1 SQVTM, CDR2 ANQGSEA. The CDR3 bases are TGCAGCGTTGAGGGGACTAGCGGGAGGGGGTACCAAGAGACCCAGTACTTC. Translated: CSVEGTSGRGYQETQYF.

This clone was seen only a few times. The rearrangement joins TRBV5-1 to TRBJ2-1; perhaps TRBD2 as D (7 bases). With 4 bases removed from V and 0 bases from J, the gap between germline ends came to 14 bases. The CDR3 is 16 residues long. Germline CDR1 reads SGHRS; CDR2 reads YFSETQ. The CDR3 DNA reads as TGCGCCAGCAGCACCGAGGGGGGGACCTCCTACAATGAGCAGTTCTTC. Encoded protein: CASSTEGGTSYNEQFF.

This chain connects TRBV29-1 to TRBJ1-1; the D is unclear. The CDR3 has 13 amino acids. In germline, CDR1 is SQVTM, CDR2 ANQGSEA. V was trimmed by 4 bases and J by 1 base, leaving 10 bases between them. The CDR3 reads CSVARTANTEAFF. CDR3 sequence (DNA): TGCAGCGTTGCACGCACTGCGAACACTGAAGCTTTCTTT.

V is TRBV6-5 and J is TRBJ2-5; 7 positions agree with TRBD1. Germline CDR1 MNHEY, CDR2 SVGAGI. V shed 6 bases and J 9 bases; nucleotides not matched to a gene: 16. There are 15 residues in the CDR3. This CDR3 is CASRHPGQPREAQYF. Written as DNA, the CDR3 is TGTGCCAGCAGGCATCCGGGACAGCCGAGAGAAGCCCAGTACTTC.

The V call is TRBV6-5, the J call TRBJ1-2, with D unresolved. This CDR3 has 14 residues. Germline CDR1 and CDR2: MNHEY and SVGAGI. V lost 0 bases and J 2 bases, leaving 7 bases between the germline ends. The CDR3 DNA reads TGTGCCAGCAGTTACTCAGGAGACAACTATGGCTACACCTTC. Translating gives CASSYSGDNYGYTF.

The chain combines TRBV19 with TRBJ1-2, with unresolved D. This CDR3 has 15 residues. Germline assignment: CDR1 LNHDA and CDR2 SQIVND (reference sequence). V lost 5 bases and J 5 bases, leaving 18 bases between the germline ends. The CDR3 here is CASSPLPRGGYGYTF. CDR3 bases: TGTGCCAGTAGTCCCCTCCCTCGGGGAGGTTATGGCTACACCTTC.

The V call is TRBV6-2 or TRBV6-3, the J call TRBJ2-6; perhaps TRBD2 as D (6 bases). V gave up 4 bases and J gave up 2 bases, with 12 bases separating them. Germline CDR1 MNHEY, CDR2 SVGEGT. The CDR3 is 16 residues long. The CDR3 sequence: CASSFGLIAGANVLTF. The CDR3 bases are TGTGCCAGCAGTTTCGGACTAATTGCTGGGGCCAACGTCCTGACTTTC.

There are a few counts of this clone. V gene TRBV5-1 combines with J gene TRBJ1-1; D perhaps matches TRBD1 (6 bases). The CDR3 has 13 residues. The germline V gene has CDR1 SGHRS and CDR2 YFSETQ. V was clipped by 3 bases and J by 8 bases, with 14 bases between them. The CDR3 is CASSSGQTSEAFF. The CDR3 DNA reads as TGCGCCAGCAGCTCCGGACAGACATCAGAAGCTTTCTTT.

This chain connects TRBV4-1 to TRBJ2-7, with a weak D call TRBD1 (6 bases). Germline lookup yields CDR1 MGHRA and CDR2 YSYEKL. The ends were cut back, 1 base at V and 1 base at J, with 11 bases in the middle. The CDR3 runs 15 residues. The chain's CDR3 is CASSQGRTASYEQYF. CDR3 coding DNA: TGCGCCAGCAGCCAAGGGAGGACAGCTTCCTACGAGCAGTACTTC.

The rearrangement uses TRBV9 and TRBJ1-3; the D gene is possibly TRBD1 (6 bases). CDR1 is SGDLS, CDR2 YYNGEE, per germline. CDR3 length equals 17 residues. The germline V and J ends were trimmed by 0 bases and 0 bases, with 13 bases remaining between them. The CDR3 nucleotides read TGTGCCAGCAGCGTAGGTGGGACACCCAGCTCTGGAAACACCATATATTTT. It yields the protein CASSVGGTPSSGNTIYF. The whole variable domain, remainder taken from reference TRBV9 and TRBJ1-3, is DSGVTQTPKHLITATGQRVTLRCSPRSGDLSVYWYQQSLDQGLQFLIQYYNGEERAKGNILERFSAQQFPDLHSELNLSSLELGDSALYFCASSVGGTPSSGNTIYFGEGSWLTVV.

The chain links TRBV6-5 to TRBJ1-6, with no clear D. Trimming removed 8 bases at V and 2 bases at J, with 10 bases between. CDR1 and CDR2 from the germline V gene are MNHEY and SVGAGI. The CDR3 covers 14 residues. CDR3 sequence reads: CASRSSAYNSPLHF. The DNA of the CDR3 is TGTGCCAGCCGTAGTAGCGCCTATAATTCACCCCTCCACTTT.

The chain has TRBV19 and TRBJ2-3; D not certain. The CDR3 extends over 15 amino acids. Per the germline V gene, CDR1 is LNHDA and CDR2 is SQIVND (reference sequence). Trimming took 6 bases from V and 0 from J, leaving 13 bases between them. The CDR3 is CASSVRGSSTDTQYF. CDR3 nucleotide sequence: TGTGCCAGTAGCGTACGAGGATCTAGCACAGATACGCAGTATTTT. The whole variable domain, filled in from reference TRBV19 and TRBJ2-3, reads DGGITQSPKYLFRKEGQNVTLSCEQNLNHDAMYWYRQDPGQGLRLIYYSQIVNDFQKGDIAEGYSVSREKKESFPLTVTSAQKNPTAFYLCASSVRGSSTDTQYFGPGTRLTVL.

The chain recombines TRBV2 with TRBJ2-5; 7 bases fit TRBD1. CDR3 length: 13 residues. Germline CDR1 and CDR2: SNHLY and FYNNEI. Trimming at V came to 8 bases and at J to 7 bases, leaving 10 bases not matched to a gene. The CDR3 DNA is TGTGCCAGCCAAGAGGACAGGTCGACGACCCAGTACTTC. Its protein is CASQEDRSTTQYF.

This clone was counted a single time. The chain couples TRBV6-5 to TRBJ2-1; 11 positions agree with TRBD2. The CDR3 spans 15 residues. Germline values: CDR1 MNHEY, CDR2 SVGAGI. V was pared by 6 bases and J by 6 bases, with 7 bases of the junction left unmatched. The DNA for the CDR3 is TGTGCCAGCAGCCCGACTAGCGGGGAACGCAATGAGCAGTTCTTC. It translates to CASSPTSGERNEQFF.

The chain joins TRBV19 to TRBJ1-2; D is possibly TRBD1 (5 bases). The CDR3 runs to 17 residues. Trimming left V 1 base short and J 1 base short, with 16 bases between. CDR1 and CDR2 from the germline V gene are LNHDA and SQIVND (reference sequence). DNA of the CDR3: TGTGCCAGTAGTATAGGACGACAGAGGCATATTAACTATGGCTACACCTTC. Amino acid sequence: CASSIGRQRHINYGYTF.

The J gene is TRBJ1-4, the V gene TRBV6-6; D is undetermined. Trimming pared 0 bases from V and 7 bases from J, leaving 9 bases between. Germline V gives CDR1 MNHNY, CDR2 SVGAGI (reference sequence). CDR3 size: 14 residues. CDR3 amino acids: CASSYSGRGEKLFF. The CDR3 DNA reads TGTGCCAGCAGTTACTCAGGCCGGGGTGAAAAACTGTTTTTT.

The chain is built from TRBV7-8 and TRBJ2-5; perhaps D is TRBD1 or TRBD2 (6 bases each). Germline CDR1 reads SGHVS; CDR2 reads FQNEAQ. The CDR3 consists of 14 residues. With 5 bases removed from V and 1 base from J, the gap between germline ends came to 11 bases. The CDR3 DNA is TGTGCCAGCAGCCAGGGGACTTTCCAAGAGACCCAGTACTTC. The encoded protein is CASSQGTFQETQYF.

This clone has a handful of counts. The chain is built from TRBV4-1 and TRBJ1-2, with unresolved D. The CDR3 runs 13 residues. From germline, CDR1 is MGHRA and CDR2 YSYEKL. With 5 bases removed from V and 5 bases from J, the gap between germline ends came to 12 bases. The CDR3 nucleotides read TGCGCCAGCAGCTACCCAGCGGGTTATGGCTACACCTTC. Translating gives CASSYPAGYGYTF.

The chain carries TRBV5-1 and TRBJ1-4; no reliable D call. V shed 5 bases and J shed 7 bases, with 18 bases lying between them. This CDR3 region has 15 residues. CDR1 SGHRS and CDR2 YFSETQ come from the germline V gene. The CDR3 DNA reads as TGCGCCAGCAGTAGTGGTTCAGCAGCTAGTGAAAAACTGTTTTTT. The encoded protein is CASSSGSAASEKLFF.

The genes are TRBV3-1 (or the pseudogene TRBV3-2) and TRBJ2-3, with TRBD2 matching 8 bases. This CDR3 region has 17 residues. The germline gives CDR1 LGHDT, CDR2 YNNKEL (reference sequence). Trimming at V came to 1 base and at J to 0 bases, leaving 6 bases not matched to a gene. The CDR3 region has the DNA TGTGCCAGCAGCCAAGGTTCCGCTAGCGGGAGCACAGATACGCAGTATTTT. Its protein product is CASSQGSASGSTDTQYF.

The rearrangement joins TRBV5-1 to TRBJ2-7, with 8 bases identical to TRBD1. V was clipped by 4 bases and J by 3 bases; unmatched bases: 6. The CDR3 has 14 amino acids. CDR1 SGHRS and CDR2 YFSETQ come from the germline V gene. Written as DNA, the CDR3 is TGCGCCAGCAGCCCTAACGGACAGGGCTACGAGCAGTACTTC. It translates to CASSPNGQGYEQYF. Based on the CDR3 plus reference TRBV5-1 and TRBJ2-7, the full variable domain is KAGVTQTPRYLIKTRGQQVTLSCSPISGHRSVSWYQQTPGQGLQFLFEYFSETQRNKGNFPGRFSGRQFSNSRSEMNVSTLELGDSALYLCASSPNGQGYEQYFGPGTRLTVT.

CDR3 in amino acids: CATNPGPVNSPLHF. CDR3 DNA: TGTGCCACCAACCCTGGCCCAGTTAATTCACCCCTCCACTTT. This chain connects TRBV10-3 to TRBJ1-6; D unresolved. This CDR3 comprises 14 residues. CDR1 is ENHRY and CDR2 is SYGVKD in the germline V gene. Trimming took off 10 bases at V and 6 bases at J, with 16 bases between the two ends.

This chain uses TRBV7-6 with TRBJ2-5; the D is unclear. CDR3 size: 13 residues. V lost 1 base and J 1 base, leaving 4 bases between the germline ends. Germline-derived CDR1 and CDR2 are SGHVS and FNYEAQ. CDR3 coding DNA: TGTGCCAGCAGCTTAGGGGCCCAAGAGACCCAGTACTTC. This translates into CASSLGAQETQYF.

CDR3 loop: CASRGQGSGTGELFF. CDR3 bases: TGTGCCAGCAGGGGACAGGGATCGGGCACCGGGGAGCTGTTTTTT. V gene TRBV6-5 combines with J gene TRBJ2-2; the match to TRBD1 covers 9 bases. The junction had 6 bases not matched to a gene; V was cut back by 6 bases and J by 4 bases. This CDR3 region has 15 residues. Germline lookup yields CDR1 MNHEY and CDR2 SVGAGI.